This T cell receptor (beta chain) was captured by sequencing in a study of cytomegalovirus exposure and HLA in healthy donors. At the level of the study: One earlier analysis, a look at 200 million or so T cells, found some 100 million unique TCR beta sequences.

In its sample, this clone was seen a few times. 13 Jbeta primers and 60 Vbeta primers were used for the PCR. The assay was immunoSEQ multiplex PCR, and TCRdb's table has in-frame clones only and misses some. The repertoire holds roughly 120,000 clones, with over 65% as singletons. The source of this sequence is a woman aged 25 to 39 in good health and CMV-seropositive. Sequenced sample: PBMCs.

CDR3 protein: CAWSVGLAGSHEQYF. Written as DNA, the CDR3 is TGTGCCTGGAGTGTTGGGCTAGCGGGATCCCACGAGCAGTACTTC. The chain recombines TRBV30 with TRBJ2-7; TRBD2 matches at 9 bases. The germline V gene encodes CDR1 GTSNPN and CDR2 SVGIG (reference sequence). The junction had 8 bases not matched to a gene; V was cut back by 0 bases and J by 5 bases. This CDR3 spans 15 amino acids.